This T cell receptor beta chain is drawn from a study of radiation and T cells in renal cell carcinoma (dated by TCRdb to about 2020). Some background on the complete study: Samples came from a clinical trial, in which primary renal cell carcinomas received 15 Gy stereotactic body radiation therapy followed by nephrectomy 4 weeks later. In total, 50 to 55 samples underwent TCR beta sequencing: about 26 tumors plus 27 peripheral blood samples. Across all 50 or so samples, 4 million or so unique CDR3 nucleotide sequences encoding 2,658,974 unique CDR3 amino acid sequences were identified. The full study reports these points: Tracking of blood repertoire dynamics stopped at more than three weeks after treatment, with no follow-up past that point. Effects of radiation dose or scheduling on the TCR repertoire could not be addressed with the single-armed trial design. Because pretreatment tumor biopsies were not available, the baseline intratumoral presence of clonotypes could not be determined. In blood, the top tumor clonotypes increased from baseline to 2 weeks after radiation and then shrank by 4 weeks, which suggests a temporary expansion of tumor-resident clones.

Reading from cysteine to phenylalanine, the CDR3 counts 17 amino acids. The kept DNA is CDR3 alone, 51 bases in frame from the first base. V is pruned by 3 bases and J by 1 base, leaving 8 bases of the junction without a gene match. From a lookup of the germline V gene, CDR1 and CDR2 are KGHSH and LQKENI. TCR beta libraries were generated from genomic DNA with the immunoSEQ kit, following the manufacturer's recommendations. To prepare libraries, a first multiplex PCR with proprietary primers was run, followed by a second PCR that added unique barcodes, and a bead cleanup was done after each round. A kit-provided positive control reaction and a negative control reaction were included in every sample batch. The final libraries were assessed on an Agilent 4200 TapeStation D1000 ScreenTape, pooled by volume, and quantified by qPCR. Sequencing was performed on an Illumina NextSeq500 with a MidOutput 150-cycle cartridge, and 156 Read1 and 15 Index1 cycles were run with kit custom primers. The pooled library was loaded at roughly 0.94 pM with an approximately 20% PhiX control spike-in. From the authors' description of their analysis: Vendor-processed data were analyzed in R, with a clonotype defined as all T cells sharing the same CDR3 nucleotide sequence. For clone abundance analyses, frequencies were normalized to the 10,000 most abundant clones per sample. Public T cell clones, which averaged fewer than five per sample, were removed prior to analysis. Tumor-enriched clonotypes and baseline blood-enriched clonotypes were defined as those with an abundance difference of at least 32-fold between compartments. A beta-binomial differential abundance model was used to identify clonotypes that expanded or contracted between blood time points. Tumor-blood repertoire similarity was measured with the Baroni-Urbani and Buser coefficient, and group comparisons used two-tailed Wilcoxon tests in R. What TCRdb holds here is the immuneACCESS table cut down to in-frame rearrangements. Part of the clones is not present; checked against another copy, under half of the missing clones reflect an unresolved V gene, and the others are unexplained. From that table come the V and J calls and clone size; the DNA was used to work out D and trimming. The sample table holds 120,000 to 150,000 clones, of which about nine tenths were seen once. The top ten clones comprise around 4.1% of the sample.

What this sample's time point label stands for: baseline pretreatment blood. The treatment or condition tag for this specimen amounts to: 15 Gy SBRT to primary tumor, nephrectomy 4 weeks later. To track tumor-enriched clonotypes, serial peripheral blood was sampled from radiation-treated patients at baseline and at 2 weeks and 4 weeks after SBRT. Every patient's renal cell carcinoma showed clear cell pathology. Genomic DNA for TCR sequencing was prepared using the QIAamp DNA Blood Mini Kit (Qiagen). The analyses included just those samples that passed every quality control check. In the case of this clone: Its cognate antigen has yet to be identified. No clone much larger than this one lies a single base away; base qualities are absent.

The specimen was blood, collected from a patient whose treatment included radiotherapy and nephrectomy. The sequence is built from TRBV18 and TRBJ2-2, with 7 middle bases fitting TRBD2. This clonotype was sampled from a woman between 65 and 79 years old with renal cell carcinoma. The CDR3 region has the sequence CASSPPLRGENTGELFF. The DNA reads TGTGCCAGCTCACCTCCCCTCCGGGGGGAGAACACCGGGGAGCTGTTTTTT. Supplemented by the reference TRBV18 and TRBJ2-2 proteins around the CDR3, the complete variable domain is NAGVMQNPRHLVRRRGQEARLRCSPMKGHSHVYWYRQLPEEGLKFMVYLQKENIIDESGMPKERFSAEFPKEGPSILRIQQVVRGDSAAYFCASSPPLRGENTGELFFGEGSRLTVL.